The entry that follows covers one TCR beta chain sequence. Its matching antigen is unknown. This sample was taken from a study of vaccination and CD4 T cells after COVID-19. V was clipped by 4 bases and J by 2 bases, with 14 bases between them. Germline V gene sequence: CDR1 MGHRA, CDR2 YSYEKL. CDR3 length: 15 residues. Treatment here: approximately nine-day PBMC culture with coronavirus spike peptide pools or control peptides (ViraFEST assay). Those CD4+ T cells from the unexposed donor predate the COVID-19 pandemic (2011-2018). The assay that was used to sequence DNA from cultured CD4+ T cells was the Oncomine TCR Beta short-read assay. TCRdb re-derived calls from the PCR reads in MiXCR, one entry per CDR3 protein. The sample carries around 4,000 distinct CDR3 sequences, more than 25% recorded once.

This TCR came from a human donor in good health. The rearrangement joins TRBV4-1 to TRBJ2-5; D is tentatively TRBD1 or TRBD2 (5 bases each). The specimen sequenced was CD4+ T cells from blood, cultured in vitro. The CDR3 DNA is TGCGCCAGCAGCCGCCCAGGGACCCTGCAAGAGACCCAGTACTTC. Encoded protein: CASSRPGTLQETQYF.